This is a list of T cell receptor beta chains from one sample in a study of response to subunit inactivated influenza vaccine. TCRdb fed the RT-PCR reads into MiXCR, producing one record per CDR3 protein. The repertoire holds around 790,000 distinct CDR3 sequences, with roughly 20% as singletons. The source was PBMCs from blood, collected roughly 5 days after vaccination. The receptors here all came from a middle-aged man who received an inactivated influenza vaccine. The CDR3 runs from the conserved cysteine through the conserved F or W. The D gene is left open where the match is weak. Rows may omit the clone size; those that give it use once, few, many or a size class.

j_call v_call d_call clone_size cdr3_aa cdr3_nt
TRBJ1-5 TRBV24-1 NA NA CATSDSTYSNQPQHF TGTGCCACCAGTGATTCGACCTATAGCAATCAGCCCCAGCATTTT
TRBJ2-5 TRBV7-2 NA many CASSLRGVQETQYF TGTGCCAGCAGCTTACGAGGAGTCCAAGAGACCCAGTACTTC
TRBJ2-2 TRBV10-3 TRBD2 NA CAIALLAGESGELFF TGTGCCATCGCCTTACTAGCGGGAGAAAGCGGGGAGCTGTTTTTT
TRBJ2-2 TRBV4-3 TRBD2 few CASSQERGGNTGELFF TGCGCCAGCAGCCAAGAGCGGGGGGGGAACACCGGGGAGCTGTTTTTT
TRBJ2-3 TRBV12-3/TRBV12-4 NA many CASRSGTSTDTQYF TGTGCCAGCAGGTCCGGGACTAGCACAGATACGCAGTATTTT
TRBJ2-7 TRBV7-2 NA few CASSLSQVPGEQYF TGTGCCAGCAGCTTATCACAGGTGCCCGGAGAGCAGTACTTC
TRBJ2-5 TRBV6-5 NA few CASSYPGNPVETQYF TGTGCCAGCAGTTACCCGGGTAACCCTGTAGAGACCCAGTACTTC
TRBJ1-1 TRBV5-1 NA few CASSYDVLNTEAFF TGCGCCAGCAGTTACGACGTATTGAACACTGAAGCTTTCTTT
TRBJ2-1 TRBV24-1 NA NA CATSEGTPTVNEQFF TGTGCCACCAGTGAGGGGACGCCGACAGTTAATGAGCAGTTCTTC
TRBJ2-3 TRBV20-1 TRBD2 NA CSASRLAGADTQYF TGCAGTGCTAGTCGGCTAGCGGGAGCAGATACGCAGTATTTT
TRBJ2-3 TRBV7-2 NA NA CASTTSDTQYF TGTGCCAGCACCACATCGGATACGCAGTATTTT
TRBJ2-1 TRBV7-9 TRBD1 NA CASSLFGQGWIDNEQFF TGTGCCAGCAGCCTCTTTGGACAGGGATGGATCGACAATGAGCAGTTCTTC
TRBJ2-2 TRBV5-1 NA many CASRFGNTGELFF TGCGCCAGCAGGTTTGGGAACACCGGGGAGCTGTTTTTT
TRBJ1-2 TRBV6-1 TRBD1 NA CASSGRTGEGYGYTF TGTGCCAGCAGTGGACGGACAGGGGAAGGGTATGGCTACACCTTC
TRBJ2-3 TRBV5-8 NA NA CASSLEPGHTDTQYF TGTGCCAGCAGCTTGGAGCCGGGGCACACAGATACGCAGTATTTT
TRBJ2-5 TRBV7-2 NA few CASSSYQGAETQYF TGTGCCAGCAGCTCCTACCAGGGTGCCGAGACCCAGTACTTC
TRBJ2-7 TRBV6-2/TRBV6-3 NA NA CASGPRGRDEQYF TGTGCCAGCGGACCCAGGGGACGCGACGAGCAGTACTTC
TRBJ2-2 TRBV7-8 TRBD2 few CASSLAPGLALLGELFF TGTGCCAGCAGCTTAGCCCCGGGACTAGCGCTTCTCGGGGAGCTGTTTTTT
TRBJ2-5 TRBV12-3/TRBV12-4 NA few CASSLSAPQYF TGTGCCAGCAGTTTATCGGCTCCCCAGTACTTC
TRBJ2-1 TRBV20-1 NA NA CSATGLCYNEQFF TGCAGTGCAACGGGCTTGTGCTACAATGAGCAGTTCTTC
TRBJ1-2 TRBV7-2 NA few CASSLEGGQPYGYTF TGTGCCAGCAGCTTAGAGGGTGGGCAGCCCTATGGCTACACCTTC
TRBJ2-1 TRBV2 TRBD2 NA CASNLAEDNEQFF TGTGCCAGCAATCTAGCGGAAGACAATGAGCAGTTCTTC
TRBJ1-5 TRBV5-1 NA NA CASSTGRDQPQHF TGCGCCAGCAGCACCGGACGGGATCAGCCCCAGCATTTT
TRBJ1-1 TRBV3-1 NA NA CASSRPSAITEAFF TGTGCCAGCAGCCGCCCGTCCGCGATCACTGAAGCTTTCTTT
TRBJ1-1 TRBV29-1 NA many CSVRIDMNTEAFF TGCAGCGTGAGAATAGATATGAACACTGAAGCTTTCTTT
TRBJ2-2 TRBV12-5 TRBD2 NA CASGFILAGRGSGELFF TGTGCTAGTGGTTTTATTCTAGCGGGCCGAGGGTCCGGGGAGCTGTTTTTT
TRBJ1-1 TRBV29-1 NA few CSVDFGRTNTEAFF TGCAGCGTTGACTTCGGCAGGACGAACACTGAAGCTTTCTTT
TRBJ1-1 TRBV10-3 NA few CAISPRDDTEAFF TGTGCCATCAGCCCCCGGGACGACACTGAAGCTTTCTTT
TRBJ2-5 TRBV20-1 TRBD1 NA CSARDRQGASKETQYF TGCAGTGCTAGAGATCGCCAGGGGGCTTCTAAAGAGACCCAGTACTTC
TRBJ2-7 TRBV6-1 NA NA CASSEEGPPGEQYF TGTGCCAGCAGTGAAGAGGGACCCCCTGGGGAGCAGTACTTC
TRBJ2-3 TRBV24-1 TRBD2 NA CATSDWTSATDTQYF TGTGCCACCAGTGATTGGACTAGCGCCACAGATACGCAGTATTTT
TRBJ2-7 TRBV3-1 TRBD2 NA CASSRRLAGVIYEQYF TGTGCCAGCAGCCGCAGACTAGCGGGAGTGATCTACGAGCAGTACTTC
TRBJ2-6 TRBV28 NA few CASSDGPSGANVLTF TGTGCCAGCAGCGACGGACCATCTGGGGCCAACGTCCTGACTTTC
TRBJ2-5 TRBV28 TRBD1 NA CASSSGQGPLTQYF TGTGCCAGCAGTTCAGGACAGGGGCCGTTGACCCAGTACTTC
TRBJ1-1 TRBV29-1 NA NA CSVRLGSGGGEAFF TGCAGCGTTCGACTAGGGAGTGGAGGAGGGGAAGCTTTCTTT
TRBJ1-5 TRBV12-3/TRBV12-4 NA NA CASSLDRTQHF TGTGCCAGCAGTTTAGACAGGACCCAGCATTTT
TRBJ1-1 TRBV4-1 NA NA CASSQEPKTGSVLNTEAFF TGCGCCAGCAGCCAAGAGCCTAAAACAGGGTCGGTACTGAACACTGAAGCTTTCTTT
TRBJ1-1 TRBV29-1 NA NA CSVFKGQKTEAFF TGCAGCGTTTTTAAGGGACAAAAAACTGAAGCTTTCTTT
TRBJ2-2 TRBV29-1 NA NA CSAVGNGELFF TGCAGCGCGGTGGGTAACGGGGAGCTGTTTTTT
TRBJ1-2 TRBV10-3 NA few CAISESGNYGYTF TGTGCCATCAGTGAATCAGGGAACTATGGCTACACCTTC
TRBJ1-4 TRBV28 NA NA CASSLGGIGTNEKLFF TGTGCCAGCAGTTTAGGGGGGATCGGGACTAATGAAAAACTGTTTTTT
TRBJ2-1 TRBV12-3/TRBV12-4 NA NA CASSLYREHEQFF TGTGCCAGCAGTCTCTACAGGGAGCATGAGCAGTTCTTC
TRBJ2-3 TRBV11-2 TRBD1 many CASSQTTGGLTDTQYF TGTGCCAGCAGCCAGACGACAGGGGGTCTCACAGATACGCAGTATTTT
TRBJ1-3 TRBV29-1 NA NA CSVSGTGNTIYF TGCAGCGTATCAGGGACTGGAAACACCATATATTTT
TRBJ2-3 TRBV5-1 NA many CASSFGGGGDTQYF TGCGCCAGCAGCTTCGGGGGAGGAGGAGATACGCAGTATTTT
TRBJ1-5 TRBV6-2/TRBV6-3 NA NA CASSYGGYQPQHF TGTGCCAGCAGTTACGGGGGGTATCAGCCCCAGCATTTT
TRBJ2-7 TRBV20-1 TRBD1 NA CSATGTTGGIYEQYF TGCAGTGCTACCGGTACGACAGGGGGCATCTACGAGCAGTACTTC
TRBJ2-3 TRBV30 NA many CAWSVGIGTDTQYF TGTGCCTGGAGTGTTGGAATAGGGACAGATACGCAGTATTTT
TRBJ2-7 TRBV5-5 TRBD1 few CASSLVGTGLYEQYF TGTGCCAGCAGCTTGGTTGGGACAGGGCTCTACGAGCAGTACTTC
TRBJ2-7 TRBV7-2 NA NA CASSLEGLFEQYF TGTGCCAGCAGCTTAGAAGGTCTTTTCGAGCAGTACTTC